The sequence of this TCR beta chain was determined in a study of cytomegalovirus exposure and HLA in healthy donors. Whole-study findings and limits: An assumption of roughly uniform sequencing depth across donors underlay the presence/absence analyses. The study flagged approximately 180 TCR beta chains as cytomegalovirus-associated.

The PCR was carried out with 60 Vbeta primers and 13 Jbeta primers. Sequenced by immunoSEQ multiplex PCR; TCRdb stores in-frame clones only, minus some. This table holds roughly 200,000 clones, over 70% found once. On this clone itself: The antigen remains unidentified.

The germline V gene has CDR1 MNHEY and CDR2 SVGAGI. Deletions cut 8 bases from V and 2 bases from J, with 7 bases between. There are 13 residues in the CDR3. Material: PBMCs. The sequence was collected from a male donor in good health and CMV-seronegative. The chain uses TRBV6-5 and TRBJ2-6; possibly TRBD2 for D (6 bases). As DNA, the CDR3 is TGTGCCAGCTGGGGGGCTGGGGCCAACGTCCTGACTTTC. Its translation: CASWGAGANVLTF.